This T cell receptor beta chain was sequenced during a study of cytomegalovirus exposure and HLA in healthy donors. Points from the study as a whole: Altogether, 170 or so TCR beta chains were recorded as cytomegalovirus-associated. For most TCR sequences rarity was the rule, although some public TCRs occurred in many donors.

The approximately 120-subject validation cohort, separate from the approximately 640-subject first cohort, included the donors. Concerning this clone: Its antigen is unknown.

The repertoire was sequenced with immunoSEQ multiplex PCR; TCRdb's copy has only in-frame clones and lacks some. The sample carries almost 200,000 clones, about 81% recorded once. Trimming shortened V by 6 bases and J by 4 bases, and 13 bases separated the two germline ends. Germline V gene sequence: CDR1 SNHLY, CDR2 FYNNEI. The CDR3 has 13 amino acids. The sequenced material came from PBMCs. The V call is TRBV2, the J call TRBJ2-7, with a weak D call TRBD1 (5 bases). The TCR originated in a woman in her twenties or thirties in good health and CMV-seronegative. The CDR3 protein is CASSDSTWYEQYF. The CDR3 DNA follows: TGTGCCAGCAGCGACAGTACTTGGTACGAGCAGTACTTC.